This passage covers 7 T cell receptor beta chains from one sample sequenced in a study of T-cell memory formation after mild COVID-19. TCRdb itself ran the 5' RACE reads through MiXCR, one entry per CDR3 protein. The profile covers about 110,000 distinct CDR3 sequences, with roughly a sixth appearing a single time and 5% to 7% taken by the ten largest. Sequencing was performed on PBMCs or a T cell subset sorted from them (not recorded which). These receptors came from a man aged 18 to 30 who had mild COVID-19 (a few samples of this study predate the infection). Cell type and time point are not known.

The chain is built from TRBV12-3 or TRBV12-4 and TRBJ1-2, with unresolved D. Trimming took 3 bases from V and 4 from J, leaving 9 bases between them. The CDR3 consists of 13 residues. The CDR3 region is CASSFGSRYGYTF. The CDR3 nucleotides read TGTGCCAGCAGTTTTGGCAGCCGCTATGGCTACACCTTC.

The table lists this clonotype with a few counts. This chain links TRBV7-3 with TRBJ2-6; D not resolved. Trimming stripped 0 bases from V and 0 bases from J, with 9 bases between. There are 17 residues in the CDR3. Germline CDR1 and CDR2: SGHTA and FQGTGA. This chain's CDR3 is CASSLTWLGSGANVLTF. CDR3 nucleotides: TGTGCCAGCAGCTTAACTTGGCTGGGCTCTGGGGCCAACGTCCTGACTTTC.

This clonotype was counted between two and nine times. The gene calls are TRBV7-2 and TRBJ1-1; D remains unclear. Trimming removed 3 bases at V and 1 base at J, with 9 bases between. This CDR3 is built from 14 residues. Looked up from germline, CDR1 is SGHTA and CDR2 is FQGNSA. CDR3 amino acids: CASSFGSPNTEAFF. Here the CDR3 DNA reads TGTGCCAGCAGCTTTGGAAGCCCGAACACTGAAGCTTTCTTT.

J is TRBJ2-1 and V is TRBV4-2, with 8 bases fitting TRBD2. Germline trimming cut 2 bases from V and 4 bases from J; bases unmatched to any gene: 10. The germline V gene encodes CDR1 LGHNA and CDR2 YNFKEQ. The CDR3 sequence is 17 residues long. This chain's CDR3 is CASSQSGGPSAYNEQFF. The CDR3 DNA reads as TGTGCCAGCAGCCAATCGGGGGGGCCCTCGGCTTACAATGAGCAGTTCTTC.

This clonotype came up a few times. J is TRBJ2-1 and V is TRBV5-4, with 9 bases fitting TRBD1. The germline V gene has CDR1 SGHNT and CDR2 YYREEE (reference sequence). The CDR3 contains 15 residues. Trimming cost V 4 bases and J 4 bases; bases outside gene matches: 6. As DNA, the CDR3 is TGTGCCAGCAGCAAGGGACAGGGTTTGTACAATGAGCAGTTCTTC. As protein: CASSKGQGLYNEQFF.

This clonotype showed up many times. The chain employs TRBV24-1 and TRBJ2-1, with TRBD1 as a possible D gene (7 bases). This CDR3 spans 14 amino acids. Trimming stripped 5 bases from V and 8 bases from J, with 15 bases between. CDR1 KGHDR and CDR2 SFDVKD come from the germline V gene. In nucleotides, the CDR3 is TGTGCCACCAGTGGGCAGGGGGGCCGGTATGAGCAGTTCTTC. Translating gives CATSGQGGRYEQFF.

This chain joins TRBV29-1 and TRBJ1-2, with 9 bases matching TRBD1. Germline CDR1 SQVTM, CDR2 ANQGSEA. V shed 6 bases and J 2 bases; nucleotides not matched to a gene: 4. CDR3 length equals 13 residues. CDR3 in DNA: TGCAGCGTCGGGACAGGGCCCAACTATGGCTACACCTTC. Encoded protein: CSVGTGPNYGYTF.